One sample yielded the 7 T cell receptor beta chains listed below, sequenced in a study of T cells in Graves' hyperthyroidism and ophthalmopathy. Template material for amplifying TCR beta CDR3 regions consisted of RNA transcripts. When the TCR CDR3 underwent first-round RT-PCR, the HTBI primer set was used. TCRdb independently ran MiXCR on the multiplex PCR reads; one entry per CDR3 protein. Of 600,000 to 650,000 distinct CDR3 sequences in the sample, around 15% were seen once. Sequences were obtained from blood. These TCRs come from a woman aged 25 to 39 with Graves' hyperthyroidism.

This clonotype was seen a handful of times. The rearrangement joins TRBV29-1 to TRBJ2-5; possibly TRBD1 or TRBD2 for D (5 bases each). Germline CDR1 SQVTM, CDR2 ANQGSEA. The CDR3 length is 12 residues. Between the trimmed V and J ends, which lost 7 bases and 5 bases, there was a span of 14 bases. CDR3 region: CSALGDGETQYF. In DNA, the CDR3 is TGCAGCGCGCTGGGGGATGGGGAGACCCAGTACTTC.

The sample holds many counts of this clonotype. The chain joins TRBV28 to TRBJ2-1, with a tentative D call TRBD2 (5 bases). CDR3 size: 16 residues. The V end lost 5 bases, the J end lost 0 bases, and 14 bases lay between the germline ends. From germline, CDR1 is MDHEN and CDR2 SYDVKM. Here the CDR3 reads CASSQQAVSSYNEQFF. The CDR3 coding sequence is TGTGCCAGCAGTCAACAAGCGGTTAGCTCCTACAATGAGCAGTTCTTC.

The table lists this clonotype with many counts. The V call is TRBV6-1, the J call TRBJ1-1; TRBD1 is a possible D gene (6 bases). Trimming took 5 bases from V and 1 from J, leaving 14 bases between them. CDR1 MNHNS and CDR2 SASEGT come from the germline V gene. The CDR3 sequence is 15 residues long. The chain's CDR3 is CASSLYGTPNTEAFF. In DNA, the CDR3 is TGTGCCAGCAGTCTTTATGGGACACCGAACACTGAAGCTTTCTTT.

This clonotype was counted many times. The chain joins TRBV28 to TRBJ2-1; a weak D match, TRBD2 (6 bases). Germline-derived CDR1 and CDR2 are MDHEN and SYDVKM. The CDR3 consists of 17 residues. With 10 bases removed from V and 0 bases from J, the gap between germline ends came to 22 bases. The CDR3 spells CATSLGGIGISYNEQFF. The CDR3, as DNA: TGTGCCACCTCTTTAGGAGGGATTGGGATCTCCTACAATGAGCAGTTCTTC.

The J gene is TRBJ1-6, the V gene TRBV2; 9 bases are shared with TRBD1. This CDR3 is 13 amino acids long. Germline V gene sequence: CDR1 SNHLY, CDR2 FYNNEI. V trimming: 7 bases; J trimming: 10 bases; junction bases outside the gene matches: 5. CDR3 in amino acids: CASTGTGSSPLHF. The CDR3 bases are TGTGCCAGCACCGGGACAGGGTCCTCACCCCTCCACTTT.

In its sample, this clonotype was seen a few times. This chain uses TRBV15 with TRBJ2-1; maybe TRBD2 (5 bases). V was clipped by 5 bases and J by 2 bases, with 13 bases between them. Germline values: CDR1 LNHNV, CDR2 YYDKDF (reference sequence). The CDR3 contains 15 residues. CDR3 region: CATSGETQPYNEQFF. CDR3 nucleotide sequence: TGTGCCACCAGCGGGGAGACTCAACCCTACAATGAGCAGTTCTTC.

As DNA, the CDR3 is TGTGCCAGCAGCGGGAGGGCGGCCGGGGAGCTGTTTTTT. Its translation: CASSGRAAGELFF. This chain uses TRBV9 with TRBJ2-2; possibly TRBD2 for D (6 bases). The CDR3 covers 13 residues. The germline V gene has CDR1 SGDLS and CDR2 YYNGEE. The ends were cut back, 3 bases at V and 6 bases at J, with 9 bases in the middle.